Shown below are 25 T cell receptor beta chains from a single sample sequenced in a study of cytomegalovirus exposure and HLA in healthy donors. Primers included in the PCR were 60 Vbeta and 13 Jbeta primers. Assay used: immunoSEQ multiplex PCR; TCRdb lists only in-frame clones, some missing. The listing records 100,000 to 150,000 clones. Sequences were obtained from PBMCs. The receptors stem from a man younger than 35 in good health and CMV-seronegative.

The V call is TRBV27, the J call TRBJ1-1; tentative D call: TRBD1 (5 bases). Trimming stripped 5 bases from V and 6 bases from J, with 13 bases between. The CDR3 has 13 amino acids. Germline CDR1 is MNHEY and CDR2 is SMNVEV (reference sequence). This CDR3 is CASSPRGWAEAFF. DNA for the CDR3: TGTGCCAGCAGTCCCCGGGGGTGGGCTGAAGCTTTCTTT.

V usage is TRBV6-1 and J usage is TRBJ2-7, with D tentatively TRBD1 (6 bases). The germline V and J ends were trimmed by 3 bases and 0 bases, with 12 bases remaining between them. In germline, CDR1 is MNHNS, CDR2 SASEGT. CDR3 size: 15 residues. CDR3 sequence: CASSERTASSYEQYF. CDR3 nucleotides: TGTGCCAGCAGTGAGAGGACAGCGAGCTCCTACGAGCAGTACTTC.

This chain connects TRBV10-3 to TRBJ2-2; D is unclear. V lost 3 bases to trimming and J lost 7 bases, with 3 bases between them. The CDR3 covers 11 residues. Germline V lookup: CDR1 ENHRY, CDR2 SYGVKD. Here the CDR3 DNA reads TGTGCCATCAGTGATCTCGGGGAGCTGTTTTTT. This translates into CAISDLGELFF.

The CDR3 DNA is TGTGCCAGTAGTACCGGGACAGGGGTTCGAGAGACCCAGTACTTC. Translated: CASSTGTGVRETQYF. J is TRBJ2-5 and V is TRBV19; 10 bases agree with TRBD1. This CDR3 is built from 15 residues. Trimming removed 4 bases from V and 4 bases from J; junction bases left unmatched: 6. The germline CDR1 and CDR2 sequences are LNHDA and SQIVND (reference sequence). The full variable domain, completed using reference TRBV19 and TRBJ2-5, is DGGITQSPKYLFRKEGQNVTLSCEQNLNHDAMYWYRQDPGQGLRLIYYSQIVNDFQKGDIAEGYSVSREKKESFPLTVTSAQKNPTAFYLCASSTGTGVRETQYFGPGTRLLVL.

V gene TRBV10-3 combines with J gene TRBJ1-1; D is uncertain. Trimming shortened V by 4 bases and J by 1 base, and 10 bases separated the two germline ends. Germline V CDR1 and CDR2: ENHRY, SYGVKD. The CDR3 loop spans 14 amino acids. The CDR3 DNA is TGTGCCATCAGTGCGGGTATGGCGAACACTGAAGCTTTCTTT. Translated: CAISAGMANTEAFF.

The chain uses TRBV5-6 and TRBJ2-2; D might be TRBD1 (5 bases). The CDR3 sequence is 15 residues long. CDR1 is SGHDT and CDR2 is YYEEEE in the germline V gene. Trimming left V 0 bases short and J 4 bases short, with 10 bases between. CDR3 region: CASSLAADTTGELFF. The CDR3 nucleotides read TGTGCCAGCAGCTTGGCGGCGGACACCACCGGGGAGCTGTTTTTT.

This chain joins TRBV7-2 and TRBJ2-7; 11 nucleotides match TRBD1. The trim removed 5 bases at V and 4 bases at J, leaving 13 bases unmatched. Germline V gene sequence: CDR1 SGHTA, CDR2 FQGNSA. The CDR3 totals 17 residues. The CDR3 is CASSLSGGGQGGYEQYF. The CDR3 nucleotides read TGTGCCAGCAGCCTGTCCGGGGGGGGACAGGGGGGTTACGAGCAGTACTTC. Full variable domain (outside the CDR3, taken from reference TRBV7-2 and TRBJ2-7): GAGVSQSPSNKVTEKGKDVELRCDPISGHTALYWYRQSLGQGLEFLIYFQGNSAPDKSGLPSDRFSAERTGGSVSTLTIQRTQQEDSAVYLCASSLSGGGQGGYEQYFGPGTRLTVT.

The chain couples TRBV5-1 to TRBJ2-7; TRBD1 aligns across 11 bases. The CDR3 is 15 amino acids. Germline loops: CDR1 SGHRS, CDR2 YFSETQ. V was pared by 1 base and J by 2 bases, with 2 bases of the junction left unmatched. CDR3 DNA: TGCGCCAGCAGCTTGAGGGGACAGGGGGCCTACGAGCAGTACTTC. Its translation: CASSLRGQGAYEQYF.

The V gene is TRBV14, the J gene TRBJ2-7; unclear D gene. The CDR3 contains 12 residues. The V gene's germline CDR1 is SGHDN and CDR2 FVKESK. Trimming cost V 1 base and J 2 bases, with 3 bases left between them. Here the CDR3 reads CASSQVTYEQYF. Here the CDR3 DNA reads TGTGCCAGCAGCCAAGTTACCTACGAGCAGTACTTC.

The chain links TRBV6-5 to TRBJ2-7; TRBD1 matches 11 bases. V shed 8 bases and J 7 bases; nucleotides not matched to a gene: 4. Germline CDR1 and CDR2: MNHEY and SVGAGI. CDR3 size: 12 residues. The CDR3 DNA follows: TGTGCCAGCGGGACAGGGGGTTATGAGCAGTACTTC. It codes for CASGTGGYEQYF.

The V and J genes are TRBV27 and TRBJ2-7; D is undetermined. The CDR3 consists of 12 residues. The germline gives CDR1 MNHEY, CDR2 SMNVEV (reference sequence). Trimming removed 6 bases from V and 6 bases from J, with 12 bases in between. The CDR3 nucleotides read TGTGCCAGCAGCACCCCCGGCGGCGAGCAGTACTTC. Translation gives CASSTPGGEQYF.

The genes are TRBV5-1 and TRBJ2-7; 12 positions match TRBD1. This CDR3 is built from 14 residues. Per germline, CDR1 SGHRS and CDR2 YFSETQ. V trimming: 4 bases; J trimming: 7 bases; junction bases outside the gene matches: 6. This chain's CDR3 is CASSPGTGGEEQYF. The DNA for the CDR3 is TGCGCCAGCAGCCCCGGGACAGGGGGCGAAGAGCAGTACTTC. The full variable domain, its missing parts supplied by reference TRBV5-1 and TRBJ2-7, is KAGVTQTPRYLIKTRGQQVTLSCSPISGHRSVSWYQQTPGQGLQFLFEYFSETQRNKGNFPGRFSGRQFSNSRSEMNVSTLELGDSALYLCASSPGTGGEEQYFGPGTRLTVT.

The chain is built from TRBV28 and TRBJ2-1, with unresolved D. CDR3 length: 12 residues. V dropped 6 bases and J dropped 9 bases, with 12 bases sitting between them. The germline V gene has CDR1 MDHEN and CDR2 SYDVKM. CDR3 DNA sequence: TGTGCCAGCAGAACAGCTATCGGTGAGCAGTTCTTC. It translates to CASRTAIGEQFF. The full variable domain, in which reference TRBV28 and TRBJ2-1 provide the parts outside the CDR3, is DVKVTQSSRYLVKRTGEKVFLECVQDMDHENMFWYRQDPGLGLRLIYFSYDVKMKEKGDIPEGYSVSREKKERFSLILESASTNQTSMYLCASRTAIGEQFFGPGTRLTVL.

The gene calls are TRBV30 and TRBJ2-5, with 11 nucleotides matching TRBD2. Germline V gene data show CDR1 as GTSNPN and CDR2 as SVGIG (reference sequence). CDR3 length equals 16 residues. V gave up 1 base and J gave up 3 bases; unmatched junction bases: 7. The CDR3 spells CAWSGLAGGNEETQYF. In nucleotides, the CDR3 is TGTGCCTGGAGTGGGCTAGCGGGGGGCAATGAAGAGACCCAGTACTTC.

The chain uses TRBV6-5 and TRBJ1-1, with a possible D match to TRBD1 (6 bases). With 5 bases removed from V and 5 bases from J, the gap between germline ends came to 18 bases. Per the germline V gene, CDR1 is MNHEY and CDR2 is SVGAGI. The CDR3 is 15 amino acids. The CDR3 region is CASSPPSRRGTEAFF. The DNA of the CDR3 is TGTGCCAGCAGTCCTCCTTCTCGCAGGGGAACTGAAGCTTTCTTT.

The CDR3 nucleotides read TGTGCCAGCAGCTTTTACAGAAGGGGTAACACTGAAGCTTTCTTT. Translating it yields CASSFYRRGNTEAFF. The rearrangement uses TRBV7-2 and TRBJ1-1; possible D gene TRBD1, 5 bases. V was pared by 3 bases and J by 2 bases, with 13 bases between. In germline, CDR1 is SGHTA, CDR2 FQGNSA. This CDR3 region has 15 residues.

This chain joins TRBV2 and TRBJ1-5; maybe TRBD1 (6 bases). The CDR3 has 13 residues. Trimming pared 6 bases from V and 5 bases from J, leaving 11 bases between. The germline V gene has CDR1 SNHLY and CDR2 FYNNEI. This CDR3 is CASRLQGYQPQHF. The CDR3 nucleotides read TGTGCCAGCAGACTCCAGGGGTATCAGCCCCAGCATTTT.

J is TRBJ2-7 and V is TRBV10-3; maybe TRBD2 (6 bases). V lost 2 bases to trimming and J lost 6 bases, with 14 bases between them. Looked up from germline, CDR1 is ENHRY and CDR2 is SYGVKD. The CDR3 consists of 14 residues. The CDR3 DNA reads as TGTGCCATCAGTGAGCAACTAGCCGTCGGCGAGCAGTACTTC. Translated, it gives CAISEQLAVGEQYF.

The rearrangement links TRBV18 to TRBJ2-7; possible D gene TRBD1, 5 bases. CDR3 length: 14 amino acids. Germline-derived CDR1 and CDR2 are KGHSH and LQKENI. The V gene lost 1 base and the J gene lost 3 bases, with 10 bases spanning the gap. The CDR3 loop is CASSPQQGNYEQYF. CDR3 DNA: TGTGCCAGCTCACCACAGCAGGGAAACTACGAGCAGTACTTC.

This rearrangement joins TRBV13 to TRBJ2-1; TRBD2 aligns across 12 bases. CDR3 length: 18 residues. The V gene end was trimmed by 4 bases and the J gene end by 1 base; junction bases not matched to a gene: 8. CDR1 and CDR2 (germline): PRHDT, FYEKMQ (reference sequence). This CDR3 is CASSSVLTSGGSYNEQFF. The DNA for the CDR3 is TGTGCCAGCAGCTCGGTGCTGACTAGCGGGGGATCCTACAATGAGCAGTTCTTC.

The chain couples TRBV5-1 to TRBJ2-1; D unresolved. Deletions cut 4 bases from V and 5 bases from J, with 13 bases between. The CDR3 has 14 amino acids. Germline CDR1 is SGHRS and CDR2 is YFSETQ. CDR3 amino acids: CASSPVIADNEQFF. As DNA, the CDR3 is TGCGCCAGCAGCCCGGTGATTGCGGACAATGAGCAGTTCTTC.

The chain employs TRBV9 and TRBJ1-1; TRBD1 matches at 8 bases. The CDR3 totals 15 residues. Germline V gene sequence: CDR1 SGDLS, CDR2 YYNGEE. J gave up 0 bases and V 4 bases, and 5 bases lay outside the gene matches. CDR3: CASSSQGAVNTEAFF. The CDR3 DNA reads TGTGCCAGCAGCTCCCAGGGGGCAGTGAACACTGAAGCTTTCTTT.

The gene calls are TRBV10-3 and TRBJ2-5, with D maybe TRBD2 (5 bases). Germline CDR1 and CDR2: ENHRY and SYGVKD. Trimming stripped 9 bases from V and 2 bases from J, with 10 bases between. The CDR3 covers 12 residues. As DNA, the CDR3 is TGTGCCATAGCGGAACTACAAGAGACCCAGTACTTC. Amino acid sequence: CAIAELQETQYF.

The chain combines TRBV28 with TRBJ2-1, with D perhaps matching TRBD2 (7 bases). Looked up from germline, CDR1 is MDHEN and CDR2 is SYDVKM. The V gene lost 3 bases and the J gene lost 9 bases, with 12 bases spanning the gap. The CDR3 runs to 13 residues. The CDR3 DNA is TGTGCCAGCAGTTTGGGGGGGGCCGCTGAGCAGTTCTTC. Its translation: CASSLGGAAEQFF.

The V and J genes are TRBV9 and TRBJ2-6, with D perhaps TRBD1 (6 bases). Germline CDR1 SGDLS, CDR2 YYNGEE. The CDR3 consists of 18 residues. Trimming removed 6 bases at V and 0 bases at J, with 19 bases between. As DNA, the CDR3 is TGTGCCAGCACCCATACCATTAGACAGGACTCTGGGGCCAACGTCCTGACTTTC. It translates to CASTHTIRQDSGANVLTF.